Detailed here is one T cell receptor beta chain. The entry originates in a study of blood T cell repertoires in COVID-19. Study-level background: T cells, B-cell-depleted T cells, or PBMCs provided the cDNA or gDNA that served as material.

Per the original data handling: Amplified reference gene primers provided the basis for estimating nucleated cell counts. Produced via immunoSEQ multiplex PCR; TCRdb's table is partial and in-frame only. The DNA gave D and trimming, while V, J and clone size come from that table. The data show about 100,000 clones, approximately 80% seen once. Sequencing was performed on peripheral blood. The clonotype originates from a man between 65 and 85 years old with active or convalescent COVID-19.

The CDR3 region is CASSFGGRVFQETQYF. CDR3 coding DNA: TGTGCCAGCAGCTTTGGTGGGAGGGTTTTTCAAGAGACCCAGTACTTC. The chain carries TRBV7-2 and TRBJ2-5; TRBD2 aligns across 7 bases. Germline loops: CDR1 SGHTA, CDR2 FQGNSA. Losses at the gene ends were 3 bases for V and 2 bases for J; bases not matched to a gene: 9. This CDR3 is built from 16 residues.